These 3 T cell receptor beta chains came from one sample sequenced in a study of blood T cell repertoires in COVID-19. The repertoire was sequenced with immunoSEQ multiplex PCR; TCRdb's copy has only in-frame clones and lacks some. The sample holds 150,000 to 190,000 clones, around 84% seen once. Sequenced sample: PBMCs or T cells enriched from blood (not recorded which). These receptors were collected from a man aged 50 or older who had recovered from COVID-19.

CDR3 sequence reads: CASSLLGDNTPPVYGYTF. Written as DNA, the CDR3 is TGTGCCAGCAGCTTATTAGGTGACAACACGCCGCCAGTGTATGGCTACACCTTC. V and J are TRBV7-8 and TRBJ1-2; D gene uncertain. CDR1 and CDR2 (germline): SGHVS, FQNEAQ. V lost 2 bases, J lost 5 bases, and 24 bases lay in between. The CDR3 spans 18 residues.

This rearrangement joins TRBV7-3 to TRBJ2-3; 7 bases are shared with TRBD1. With V trimmed by 4 bases and J by 2 bases, 3 bases remained unmatched. Germline loops: CDR1 SGHTA, CDR2 FQGTGA. The CDR3 is 14 residues long. The chain's CDR3 is CASSSGQHTDTQYF. The DNA for the CDR3 is TGTGCCAGCAGCTCGGGACAGCACACAGATACGCAGTATTTT.

For the CDR3, the DNA is TGTGCCAGTAGTACCCAGGGTTTCTATAATTCACCCCTCCACTTT. Translated: CASSTQGFYNSPLHF. The rearrangement links TRBV19 to TRBJ1-6; D might be TRBD1 (5 bases). Germline values: CDR1 LNHDA, CDR2 SQIVND (reference sequence). CDR3 length: 15 residues. Trimming pared 4 bases from V and 3 bases from J, leaving 10 bases between.